The sequence of this T cell receptor (beta chain) was determined in a study of blood T cell repertoires in COVID-19. Study-wide context: Acute-phase and convalescent COVID-19 samples originated in the United States, Italy and Spain. PBMCs, B-cell-depleted T cells, or T cells were the source of the cDNA or gDNA that made up the material.

Original processing notes: Nucleated cell number was recorded as an estimate derived from reference gene primer amplification. The repertoire was sequenced with immunoSEQ multiplex PCR; TCRdb's copy has only in-frame clones and lacks some. That table supplies the V and J calls and clone size; D and trimming were determined from the DNA. Of about 61,000 clones listed, more than 85% are singletons. The CDR3 loop spans 15 amino acids. The ends lost 6 bases at V and 1 base at J; junction bases unmatched: 4. Per the germline V gene, CDR1 is MNHEY and CDR2 is SMNVEV (reference sequence). The receptor's source is a man older than 75 in a cohort sampled during active COVID-19. V usage is TRBV27 and J usage is TRBJ2-3, with TRBD1 identical over 10 bases. The specimen sequenced was peripheral blood. Here the CDR3 reads CASSFGTGGTDTQYF. For the CDR3, the DNA is TGTGCCAGCAGCTTCGGGACAGGGGGCACAGATACGCAGTATTTT.